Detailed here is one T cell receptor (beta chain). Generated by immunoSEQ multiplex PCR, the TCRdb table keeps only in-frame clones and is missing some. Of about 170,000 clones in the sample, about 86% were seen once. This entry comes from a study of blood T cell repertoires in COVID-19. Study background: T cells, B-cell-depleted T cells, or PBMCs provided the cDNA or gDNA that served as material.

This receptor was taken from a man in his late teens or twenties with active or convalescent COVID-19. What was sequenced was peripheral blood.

Here the CDR3 reads CAWSVQEFSSYNSPLHF. The DNA for the CDR3 is TGTGCCTGGAGTGTACAGGAGTTTAGCTCCTATAATTCACCCCTCCACTTT. This sequence joins TRBV30 and TRBJ1-6; D may be TRBD1 (5 bases). The V end lost 0 bases, the J end lost 0 bases, and 12 bases lay between the germline ends. In germline, CDR1 is GTSNPN, CDR2 SVGIG (reference sequence). The CDR3 length is 17 residues.